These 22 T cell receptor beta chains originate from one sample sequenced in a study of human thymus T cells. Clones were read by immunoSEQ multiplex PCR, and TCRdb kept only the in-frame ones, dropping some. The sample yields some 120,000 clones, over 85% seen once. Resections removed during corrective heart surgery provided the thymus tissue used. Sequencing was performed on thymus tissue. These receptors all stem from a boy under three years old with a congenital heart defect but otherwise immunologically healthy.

The DNA for the CDR3 is TGTGCCAGCAGTTATAATGACGAGCAGTACTTC. As protein: CASSYNDEQYF. V gene TRBV6-5 combines with J gene TRBJ2-7, with D uncertain. V was trimmed by 3 bases and J by 5 bases, leaving 5 bases between them. CDR1 MNHEY and CDR2 SVGAGI come from the germline V gene. The CDR3 extends over 11 amino acids.

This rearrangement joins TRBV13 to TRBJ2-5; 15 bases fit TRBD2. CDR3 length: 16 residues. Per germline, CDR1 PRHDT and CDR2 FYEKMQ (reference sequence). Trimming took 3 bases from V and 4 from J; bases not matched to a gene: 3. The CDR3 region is CASSFGLAGGPETQYF. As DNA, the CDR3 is TGTGCCAGCAGCTTCGGACTAGCGGGGGGGCCAGAGACCCAGTACTTC.

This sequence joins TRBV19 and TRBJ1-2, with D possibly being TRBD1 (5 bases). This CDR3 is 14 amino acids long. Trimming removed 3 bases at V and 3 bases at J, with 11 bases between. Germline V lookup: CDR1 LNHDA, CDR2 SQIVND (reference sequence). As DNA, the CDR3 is TGTGCCAGTAGTATCACGGGGGTGGACTATGGCTACACCTTC. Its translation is CASSITGVDYGYTF. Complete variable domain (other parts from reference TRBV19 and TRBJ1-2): DGGITQSPKYLFRKEGQNVTLSCEQNLNHDAMYWYRQDPGQGLRLIYYSQIVNDFQKGDIAEGYSVSREKKESFPLTVTSAQKNPTAFYLCASSITGVDYGYTFGSGTRLTVV.

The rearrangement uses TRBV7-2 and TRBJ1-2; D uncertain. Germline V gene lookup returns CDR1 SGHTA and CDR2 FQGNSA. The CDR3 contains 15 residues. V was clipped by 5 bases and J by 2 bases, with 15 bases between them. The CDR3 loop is CASSRKKEENYGYTF. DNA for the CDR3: TGTGCCAGCAGCCGCAAGAAAGAGGAGAACTATGGCTACACCTTC.

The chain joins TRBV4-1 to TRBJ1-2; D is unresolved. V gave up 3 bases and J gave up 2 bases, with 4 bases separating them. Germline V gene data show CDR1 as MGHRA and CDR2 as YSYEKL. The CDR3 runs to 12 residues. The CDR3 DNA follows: TGCGCCAGCAGCCACTCAAACTATGGCTACACCTTC. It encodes CASSHSNYGYTF.

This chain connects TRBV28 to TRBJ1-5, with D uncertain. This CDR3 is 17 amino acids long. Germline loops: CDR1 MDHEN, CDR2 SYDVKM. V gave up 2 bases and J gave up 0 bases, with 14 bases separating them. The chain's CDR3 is CASSLGRGSNSNQPQHF. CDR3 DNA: TGTGCCAGCAGTTTAGGTCGCGGCAGCAATAGCAATCAGCCCCAGCATTTT.

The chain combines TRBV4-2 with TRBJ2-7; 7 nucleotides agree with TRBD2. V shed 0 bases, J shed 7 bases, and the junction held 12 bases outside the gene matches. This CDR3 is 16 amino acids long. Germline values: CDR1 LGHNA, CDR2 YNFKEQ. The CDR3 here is CASSQDEVAGGGEQYF. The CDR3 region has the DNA TGTGCCAGCAGCCAAGATGAAGTAGCGGGCGGAGGGGAGCAGTACTTC.

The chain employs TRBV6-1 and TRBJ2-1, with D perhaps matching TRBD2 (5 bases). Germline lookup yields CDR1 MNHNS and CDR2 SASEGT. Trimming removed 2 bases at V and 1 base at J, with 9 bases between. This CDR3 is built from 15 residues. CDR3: CASSEMEDSYNEQFF. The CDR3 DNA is TGTGCCAGCAGTGAAATGGAGGATTCCTACAATGAGCAGTTCTTC.

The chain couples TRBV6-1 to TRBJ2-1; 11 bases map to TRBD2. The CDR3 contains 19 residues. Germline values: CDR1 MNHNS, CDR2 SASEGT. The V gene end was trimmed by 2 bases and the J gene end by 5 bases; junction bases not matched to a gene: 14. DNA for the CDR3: TGTGCCAGCAGTGAATGGGTAGCGGGGGGGCCCACCGTGGACAATGAGCAGTTCTTC. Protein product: CASSEWVAGGPTVDNEQFF.

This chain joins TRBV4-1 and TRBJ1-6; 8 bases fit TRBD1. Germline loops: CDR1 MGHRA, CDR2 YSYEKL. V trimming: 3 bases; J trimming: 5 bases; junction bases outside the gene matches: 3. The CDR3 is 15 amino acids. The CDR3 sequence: CASSHPDRDNSPLHF. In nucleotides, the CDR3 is TGCGCCAGCAGCCACCCGGACAGGGATAATTCACCCCTCCACTTT.

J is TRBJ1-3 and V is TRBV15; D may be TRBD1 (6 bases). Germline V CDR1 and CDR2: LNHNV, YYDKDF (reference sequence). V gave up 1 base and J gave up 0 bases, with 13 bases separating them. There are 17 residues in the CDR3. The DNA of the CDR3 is TGTGCCACCAGCAGAGGGGCGTCCAGGGGCTCTGGAAACACCATATATTTT. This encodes CATSRGASRGSGNTIYF. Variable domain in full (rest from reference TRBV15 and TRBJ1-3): DAMVIQNPRYQVTQFGKPVTLSCSQTLNHNVMYWYQQKSSQAPKLLFHYYDKDFNNEADTPDNFQSRRPNTSFCFLDIRSPGLGDTAMYLCATSRGASRGSGNTIYFGEGSWLTVV.

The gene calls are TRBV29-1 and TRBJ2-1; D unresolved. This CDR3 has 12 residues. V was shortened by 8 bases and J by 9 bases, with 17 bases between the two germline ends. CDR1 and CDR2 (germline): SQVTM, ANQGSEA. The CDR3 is CSPGPAVSEQFF. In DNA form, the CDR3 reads TGCAGCCCAGGACCCGCCGTTAGTGAGCAGTTCTTC.

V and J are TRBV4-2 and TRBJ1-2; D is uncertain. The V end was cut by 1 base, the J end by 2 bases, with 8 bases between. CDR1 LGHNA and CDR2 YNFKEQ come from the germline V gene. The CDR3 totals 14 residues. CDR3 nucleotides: TGTGCCAGCAGCCAAGTAGGGCAGAACTATGGCTACACCTTC. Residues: CASSQVGQNYGYTF.

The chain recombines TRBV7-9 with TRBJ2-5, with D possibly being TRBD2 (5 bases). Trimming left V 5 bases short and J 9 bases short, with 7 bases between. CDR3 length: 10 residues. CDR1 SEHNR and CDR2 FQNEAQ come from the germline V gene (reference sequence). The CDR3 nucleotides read TGTGCCAGCAGCCCCGGGGCCCAGTACTTC. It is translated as CASSPGAQYF.

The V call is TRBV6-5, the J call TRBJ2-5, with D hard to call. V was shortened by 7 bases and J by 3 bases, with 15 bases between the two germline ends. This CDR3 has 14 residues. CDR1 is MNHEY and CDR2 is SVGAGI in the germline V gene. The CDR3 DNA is TGTGCCAGCAATACAGCGCCCCGAGAAGAGACCCAGTACTTC. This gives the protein CASNTAPREETQYF.

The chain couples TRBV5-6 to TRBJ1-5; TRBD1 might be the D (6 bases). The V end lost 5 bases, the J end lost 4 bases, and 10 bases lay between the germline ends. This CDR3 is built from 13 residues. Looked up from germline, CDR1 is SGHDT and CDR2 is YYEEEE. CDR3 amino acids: CASSSGVNQPQHF. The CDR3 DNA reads TGTGCCAGCAGTTCAGGGGTAAATCAGCCCCAGCATTTT.

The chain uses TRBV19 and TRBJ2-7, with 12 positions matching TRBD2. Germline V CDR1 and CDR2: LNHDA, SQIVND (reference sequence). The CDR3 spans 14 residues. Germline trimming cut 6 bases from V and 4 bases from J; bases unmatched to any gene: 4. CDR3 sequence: CASSGLAGSYEQYF. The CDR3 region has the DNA TGTGCCAGTAGCGGACTAGCGGGGTCATACGAGCAGTACTTC.

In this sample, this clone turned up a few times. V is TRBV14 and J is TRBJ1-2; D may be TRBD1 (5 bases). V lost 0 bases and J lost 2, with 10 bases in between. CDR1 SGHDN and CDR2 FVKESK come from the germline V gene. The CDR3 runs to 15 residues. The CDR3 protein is CASSQEGPGNYGYTF. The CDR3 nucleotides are TGTGCCAGCAGCCAAGAGGGGCCAGGGAACTATGGCTACACCTTC.

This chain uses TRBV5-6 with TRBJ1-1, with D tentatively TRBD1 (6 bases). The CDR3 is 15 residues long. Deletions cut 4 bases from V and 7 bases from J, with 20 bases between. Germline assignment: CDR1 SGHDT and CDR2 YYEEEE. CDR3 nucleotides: TGTGCCAGCAGCCTAGAAAACAGGGAAAAATTTGAAGCTTTCTTT. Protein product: CASSLENREKFEAFF. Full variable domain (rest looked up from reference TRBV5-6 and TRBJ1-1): DAGVTQSPTHLIKTRGQQVTLRCSPKSGHDTVSWYQQALGQGPQFIFQYYEEEERQRGNFPDRFSGHQFPNYSSELNVNALLLGDSALYLCASSLENREKFEAFFGQGTRLTVV.

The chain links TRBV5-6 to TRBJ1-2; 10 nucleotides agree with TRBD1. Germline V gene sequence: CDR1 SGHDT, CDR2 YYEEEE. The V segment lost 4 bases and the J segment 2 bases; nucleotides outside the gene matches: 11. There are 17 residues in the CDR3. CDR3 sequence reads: CASSPALTGGWNYGYTF. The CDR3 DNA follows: TGTGCCAGCAGCCCCGCCCTGACAGGGGGCTGGAACTATGGCTACACCTTC.

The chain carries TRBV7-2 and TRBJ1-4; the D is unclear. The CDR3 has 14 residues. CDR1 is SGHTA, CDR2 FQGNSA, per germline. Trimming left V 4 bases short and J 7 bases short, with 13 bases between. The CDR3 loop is CASSSGQLGEKLFF. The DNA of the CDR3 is TGTGCCAGCAGCTCCGGGCAGTTGGGTGAAAAACTGTTTTTT.

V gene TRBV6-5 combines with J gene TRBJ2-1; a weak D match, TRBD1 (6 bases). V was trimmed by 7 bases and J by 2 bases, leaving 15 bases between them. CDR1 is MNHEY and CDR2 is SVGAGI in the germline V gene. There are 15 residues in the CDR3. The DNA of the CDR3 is TGTGCCAGCAAAATTGACCGGGACACCTACAATGAGCAGTTCTTC. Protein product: CASKIDRDTYNEQFF.